The 14 T cell receptor beta chains reported below all come from one sample, sequenced in a study of blood T cell repertoires in COVID-19. Some clones are missing from TCRdb's copy, which holds only in-frame ones; the method was immunoSEQ multiplex PCR. The sample consists of 55,000 to 90,000 clones, roughly 86% of them appearing once. The sample consisted of peripheral blood. The origin of the receptors is a woman aged 60-70 years with acute or convalescent COVID-19.

This clone appeared a few times. The chain is built from TRBV2 and TRBJ1-4; D is uncertain. Trimming left V 7 bases short and J 3 bases short, with 12 bases between. CDR1 and CDR2 from the germline V gene are SNHLY and FYNNEI. The CDR3 has 14 amino acids. The CDR3 reads CASTAGGANEKLFF. The DNA of the CDR3 is TGTGCCAGCACCGCGGGCGGGGCTAATGAAAAACTGTTTTTT.

V is TRBV6-4 and J is TRBJ2-1, with TRBD1 matching over 7 bases. V dropped 7 bases and J dropped 8; count of bases not matched to a gene: 5. CDR1 and CDR2 (germline): MRHNA, SNTAGT. This CDR3 comprises 12 residues. The CDR3: CASINRGDEQFF. The CDR3 DNA is TGTGCCAGCATAAACAGGGGCGATGAGCAGTTCTTC.

This chain uses TRBV6-5 with TRBJ1-6, with a tentative D call TRBD1 (5 bases). Germline V gene data show CDR1 as MNHEY and CDR2 as SVGAGI. The CDR3 sequence is 12 residues long. V was clipped by 5 bases and J by 14 bases, with 13 bases between them. CDR3: CASSPRTGALHF. CDR3 in DNA: TGTGCCAGCAGTCCCCGCACAGGAGCCCTCCACTTT.

The chain employs TRBV5-1 and TRBJ2-5; 7 bases map to TRBD1. CDR1 is SGHRS and CDR2 is YFSETQ in the germline V gene. This CDR3 contains 14 residues. Losses at the gene ends were 1 base for V and 4 bases for J; bases not matched to a gene: 4. The CDR3 DNA is TGCGCCAGCAGCTTGACCCCAGGGGGAGAGACCCAGTACTTC. Protein sequence: CASSLTPGGETQYF. Based on the CDR3 plus reference TRBV5-1 and TRBJ2-5, the full variable domain is KAGVTQTPRYLIKTRGQQVTLSCSPISGHRSVSWYQQTPGQGLQFLFEYFSETQRNKGNFPGRFSGRQFSNSRSEMNVSTLELGDSALYLCASSLTPGGETQYFGPGTRLLVL.

The chain combines TRBV15 with TRBJ2-3; the match to TRBD2 covers 10 bases. The CDR3 covers 16 residues. CDR1 and CDR2 (germline): LNHNV, YYDKDF (reference sequence). V trimming: 3 bases; J trimming: 4 bases; junction bases outside the gene matches: 7. CDR3 residues: CATSSRSSGGADTQYF. CDR3 nucleotide sequence: TGTGCCACCAGCAGCCGTTCTAGCGGGGGCGCAGATACGCAGTATTTT.

V and J are TRBV6-4 and TRBJ2-1; 12 nucleotides align to TRBD2. The CDR3 length is 13 residues. V lost 4 bases to trimming and J lost 13 bases; unmatched junction nucleotides: 5. Germline CDR1 and CDR2: MRHNA and SNTAGT. CDR3 sequence reads: CASSALAGGAQFF. The CDR3 DNA sequence: TGTGCCAGCAGTGCACTAGCGGGGGGTGCCCAGTTCTTC.

The rearrangement uses TRBV3-1 (or the pseudogene TRBV3-2) and TRBJ1-1, with 7 bases that match TRBD1. The CDR3 covers 15 residues. V was pared by 5 bases and J by 5 bases, with 11 bases of the junction left unmatched. CDR1 is LGHDT, CDR2 YNNKEL, per germline (reference sequence). The CDR3 is CASSTRQGLGTEAFF. The CDR3 DNA reads TGTGCCAGCAGCACTCGACAGGGTTTGGGAACTGAAGCTTTCTTT.

The chain joins TRBV3-1 (or the pseudogene TRBV3-2) to TRBJ2-1, with 8 bases fitting TRBD1. The CDR3 is 15 amino acids. Trimming at V came to 1 base and at J to 7 bases, leaving 6 bases not matched to a gene. Per germline, CDR1 LGHDT and CDR2 YNNKEL (reference sequence). This chain's CDR3 is CASSQGWTGNNEQFF. The CDR3 DNA sequence: TGTGCCAGCAGCCAAGGCTGGACAGGGAATAATGAGCAGTTCTTC.

V and J are TRBV5-4 and TRBJ2-7; 9 nucleotides agree with TRBD1. This CDR3 has 13 amino acids. The germline CDR1 and CDR2 sequences are SGHNT and YYREEE (reference sequence). Germline trimming cut 1 base from V and 7 bases from J; bases unmatched to any gene: 3. The CDR3 sequence is CASSLTGGLEQYF. The DNA for the CDR3 is TGTGCCAGCAGCTTGACAGGGGGCTTGGAGCAGTACTTC.

The chain joins TRBV4-1 to TRBJ1-3, with a weak D call TRBD1 (5 bases). This CDR3 comprises 16 residues. CDR1 and CDR2 from the germline V gene are MGHRA and YSYEKL. Trimming removed 2 bases from V and 0 bases from J, with 11 bases in between. The CDR3 here is CASSQPGGVSGNTIYF. DNA of the CDR3: TGCGCCAGCAGCCAACCTGGGGGGGTCTCTGGAAACACCATATATTTT.

The V and J genes are TRBV5-1 and TRBJ2-2; possible D gene TRBD2, 7 bases. The germline V and J ends were trimmed by 4 bases and 5 bases, with 15 bases remaining between them. CDR3 length: 15 amino acids. Germline CDR1 SGHRS, CDR2 YFSETQ. CDR3 sequence: CASSPIGGVTGELFF. In nucleotides, the CDR3 is TGCGCCAGCAGCCCCATAGGGGGGGTTACCGGGGAGCTGTTTTTT. Combining the CDR3 with reference TRBV5-1 and TRBJ2-2 gives the whole variable domain KAGVTQTPRYLIKTRGQQVTLSCSPISGHRSVSWYQQTPGQGLQFLFEYFSETQRNKGNFPGRFSGRQFSNSRSEMNVSTLELGDSALYLCASSPIGGVTGELFFGEGSRLTVL.

The genes are TRBV15 and TRBJ2-7, with TRBD2 matching 9 bases. V shed 0 bases and J 6 bases; nucleotides not matched to a gene: 12. The CDR3 has 17 amino acids. From germline, CDR1 is LNHNV and CDR2 YYDKDF (reference sequence). This chain's CDR3 is CATSREQGLAGLREQYF. CDR3 DNA sequence: TGTGCCACCAGCAGAGAACAGGGGCTAGCGGGGCTCCGCGAGCAGTACTTC.

CDR3 amino acids: CASSRAGGADTGELFF. CDR3 nucleotides: TGTGCCAGTAGTAGGGCAGGGGGCGCGGATACCGGGGAGCTGTTTTTT. The chain joins TRBV19 to TRBJ2-2; 8 bases are shared with TRBD1. CDR1 is LNHDA, CDR2 SQIVND, per germline (reference sequence). V shed 4 bases, J shed 5 bases, and the junction held 9 bases outside the gene matches. CDR3 length equals 16 residues.

The V and J genes are TRBV5-4 and TRBJ1-1; D remains ambiguous. Germline loops: CDR1 SGHNT, CDR2 YYREEE (reference sequence). Trimming stripped 4 bases from V and 7 bases from J, with 17 bases between. The CDR3 spans 14 residues. The CDR3 coding sequence is TGTGCCAGCAGCCCATGGACCGGGAAGGATGAAGCTTTCTTT. Translated: CASSPWTGKDEAFF.